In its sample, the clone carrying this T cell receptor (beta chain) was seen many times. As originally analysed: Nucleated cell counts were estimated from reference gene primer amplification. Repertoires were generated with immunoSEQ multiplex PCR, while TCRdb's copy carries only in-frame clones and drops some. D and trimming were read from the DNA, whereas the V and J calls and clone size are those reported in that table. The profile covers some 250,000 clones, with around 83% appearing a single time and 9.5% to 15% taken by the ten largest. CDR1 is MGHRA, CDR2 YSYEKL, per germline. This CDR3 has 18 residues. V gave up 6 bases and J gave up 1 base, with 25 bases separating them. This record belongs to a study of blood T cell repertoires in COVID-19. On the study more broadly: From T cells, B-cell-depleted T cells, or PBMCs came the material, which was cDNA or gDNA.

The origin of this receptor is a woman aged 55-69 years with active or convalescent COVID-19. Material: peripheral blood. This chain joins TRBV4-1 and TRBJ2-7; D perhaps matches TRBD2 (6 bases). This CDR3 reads CASRLWRTLAKGSYEQYF. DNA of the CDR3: TGCGCCAGCAGGCTTTGGCGGACCCTAGCGAAGGGGTCCTACGAGCAGTACTTC.